This T cell receptor (beta chain) was found in a study of blood T cell repertoires in COVID-19. At the level of the study: Specimens from acute and convalescent COVID-19 originated in the United States, Italy and Spain. T cells, B-cell-depleted T cells, or PBMCs supplied cDNA or gDNA.

A few counts support this clone. Original processing methods: The assay estimated nucleated cells by amplifying reference gene primers. The repertoire was sequenced with immunoSEQ multiplex PCR; TCRdb's copy has only in-frame clones and lacks some. V and J calls and clone size are as listed in that table; D and trimming were resolved from the DNA. The repertoire holds roughly 110,000 clones, with approximately 88% as singletons. The CDR3 has 15 amino acids. V dropped 6 bases and J dropped 6 bases, with 17 bases sitting between them. Germline-derived CDR1 and CDR2 are MGHDK and SYGVNS. This TCR derives from a man in his fifties with active or convalescent COVID-19. Sequenced input: peripheral blood. The rearrangement uses TRBV25-1 and TRBJ2-2; possibly TRBD1 for D (6 bases). The CDR3 DNA sequence: TGTGCCAGCAGGGAACAGGGTCTGGTGGCCGGGGAGCTGTTTTTT. Protein sequence: CASREQGLVAGELFF.